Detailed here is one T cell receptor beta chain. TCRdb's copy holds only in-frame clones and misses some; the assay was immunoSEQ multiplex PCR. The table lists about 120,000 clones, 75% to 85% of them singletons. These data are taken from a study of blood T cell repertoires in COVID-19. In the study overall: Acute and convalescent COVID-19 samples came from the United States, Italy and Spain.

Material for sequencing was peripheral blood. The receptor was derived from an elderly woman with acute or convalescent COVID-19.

The CDR3 sequence: CASSFTRQGEETQYF. Written as DNA, the CDR3 is TGCGCCAGCAGCTTTACCCGACAGGGAGAGGAGACCCAGTACTTC. The V call is TRBV5-1, the J call TRBJ2-5; 7 nucleotides match TRBD1. V gave up 2 bases and J gave up 5 bases; unmatched junction bases: 9. Germline V gene data show CDR1 as SGHRS and CDR2 as YFSETQ. This CDR3 is 15 amino acids long.